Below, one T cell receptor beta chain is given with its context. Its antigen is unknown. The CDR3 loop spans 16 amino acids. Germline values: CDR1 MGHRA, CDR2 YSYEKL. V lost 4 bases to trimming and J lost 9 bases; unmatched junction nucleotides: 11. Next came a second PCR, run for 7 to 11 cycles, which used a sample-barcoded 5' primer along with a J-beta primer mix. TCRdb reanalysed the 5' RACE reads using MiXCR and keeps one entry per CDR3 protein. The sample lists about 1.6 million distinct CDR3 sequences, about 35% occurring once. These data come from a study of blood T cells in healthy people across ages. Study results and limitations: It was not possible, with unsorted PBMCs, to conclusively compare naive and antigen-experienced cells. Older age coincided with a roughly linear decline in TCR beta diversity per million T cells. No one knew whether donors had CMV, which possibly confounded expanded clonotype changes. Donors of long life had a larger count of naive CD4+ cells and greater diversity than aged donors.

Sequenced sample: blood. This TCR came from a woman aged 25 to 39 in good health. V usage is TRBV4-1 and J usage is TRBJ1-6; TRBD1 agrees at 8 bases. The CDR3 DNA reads TGCGCCAGCAGCCCCGGACAGGGAAAAGTAGGTTCACCCCTCCACTTT. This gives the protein CASSPGQGKVGSPLHF.